This entry features one T cell receptor beta chain sequence. Its specificity is unknown. The sample belongs to a study of a mutant IDH1 vaccine in newly diagnosed glioma. Study-level information: Commencement of vaccination occurred 4-6 weeks following radiotherapy alone, or concurrently with temozolomide cycles.

Libraries were prepared by immunoSEQ multiplex PCR; TCRdb keeps only in-frame clonotypes and omits some of them. The top ten clones hold about 1.4% of a sample with 58,000 or so clones, 80% to 90% of them seen once. As for time point: week 23, last vaccination. Each dose delivered 300 ug of mutant IDH1 20-mer peptide subcutaneously with imiquimod. Patients carried new grade 3 or 4 IDH1-mutant astrocytomas lacking nuclear ATRX. This receptor was taken from a man in his forties with glioma. This specimen was PBMCs, taken from a glioma patient whose treatment included an IDH1 peptide vaccine.

Here the CDR3 reads CASGLSQGPEEKLFF. CDR3 nucleotide sequence: TGTGCTAGTGGTTTGTCACAGGGCCCGGAGGAAAAACTGTTTTTT. The chain is built from TRBV12-5 and TRBJ1-4, with D tentatively TRBD1 (6 bases). V lost 2 bases, J lost 8 bases, and 15 bases lay in between. This CDR3 is 15 amino acids long. Germline CDR1 reads LGHNT; CDR2 reads FRNRAP.